This T cell receptor beta chain stems from a study of OX40 agonist ivuxolimab in advanced cancers. Turning to the study itself: Dose-escalation patients' cancers were hepatocellular carcinoma, melanoma, renal cell or head and neck cancer.

Trimming removed 3 bases at V and 4 bases at J, with 12 bases between. The CDR3 has 15 residues. Germline CDR1 is SGHTA and CDR2 is FQGNSA. TCRdb's copy holds only in-frame clones and misses some; the assay was immunoSEQ multiplex PCR. The repertoire holds 90,000 to 95,000 clones, roughly 80% seen once, with around 1.1% in the top ten. The origin of this receptor is an adult with an advanced solid tumor such as melanoma, head and neck, liver or kidney cancer. The chain combines TRBV7-2 with TRBJ2-2; D perhaps matches TRBD1 (6 bases). This specimen was CD4+ or CD8+ T cells sorted from blood, taken in a trial of the OX40 agonist ivuxolimab. The CDR3 bases are TGTGCCAGCAGCTTTATACAGGGCGGCACCGGGGAGCTGTTTTTT. Protein sequence: CASSFIQGGTGELFF.